This T cell receptor (beta chain) is drawn from a study of kidney transplant recipient with SARS-CoV-2 infection. CDR1 and CDR2 from the germline V gene are SGHTS and YDEGEE. Deletions cut 5 bases from V and 4 bases from J, with 21 bases between. The length of the CDR3 is 16 residues. From the reads, TCRdb called clonotypes with MiXCR, one entry per CDR3 protein. The sample has fewer than 250,000 distinct CDR3 sequences, 25% to 35% seen once; the top ten hold nearly 7.5%. This clonotype has at least ten counts. The chain couples TRBV5-8 to TRBJ1-2; D remains ambiguous. This sample comprised a blood sample, obtained at baseline and on day 111 from a kidney transplant recipient. The clonotype was recovered from a male patient aged 30 to 39 who had COVID-19 and was a kidney transplant recipient. Some T cells may possibly be graft donor cells. The CDR3 nucleotides read TGTGCCAGCAGGAGGCATCATCCACGAAAGACCTATGGCTACACCTTC. Protein sequence: CASRRHHPRKTYGYTF.